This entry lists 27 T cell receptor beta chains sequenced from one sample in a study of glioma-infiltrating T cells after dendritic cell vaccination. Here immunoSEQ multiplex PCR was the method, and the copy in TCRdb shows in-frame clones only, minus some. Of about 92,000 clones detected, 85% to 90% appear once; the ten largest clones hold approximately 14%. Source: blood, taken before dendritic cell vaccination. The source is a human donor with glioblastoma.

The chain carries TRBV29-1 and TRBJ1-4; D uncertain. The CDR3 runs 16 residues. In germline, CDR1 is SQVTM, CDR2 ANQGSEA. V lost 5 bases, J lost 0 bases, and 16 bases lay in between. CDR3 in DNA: TGCAGCGTTAGAGGAGGGCCAGGAGCAACTAATGAAAAACTGTTTTTT. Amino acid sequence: CSVRGGPGATNEKLFF.

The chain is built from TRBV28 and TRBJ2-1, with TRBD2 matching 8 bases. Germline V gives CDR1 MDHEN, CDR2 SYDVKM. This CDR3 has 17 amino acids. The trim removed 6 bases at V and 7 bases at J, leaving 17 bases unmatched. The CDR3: CASSLTPGAGANNEQFF. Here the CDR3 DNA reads TGTGCCAGCAGCCTCACTCCCGGAGCGGGAGCTAATAATGAGCAGTTCTTC.

Here the CDR3 DNA reads TGTGCCAGCAGCTTAGAGCAGGGTGTCACTGAAGCTTTCTTT. Its translation: CASSLEQGVTEAFF. The chain is built from TRBV13 and TRBJ1-1; D is possibly TRBD1 (5 bases). The germline CDR1 and CDR2 sequences are PRHDT and FYEKMQ (reference sequence). Deletions cut 1 base from V and 4 bases from J, with 10 bases between. CDR3 size: 14 residues.

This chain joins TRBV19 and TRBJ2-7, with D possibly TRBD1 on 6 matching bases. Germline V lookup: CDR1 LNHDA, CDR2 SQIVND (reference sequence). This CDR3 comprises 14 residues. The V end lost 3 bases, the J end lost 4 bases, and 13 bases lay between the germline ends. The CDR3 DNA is TGTGCCAGTAGTATGAGGCGGCAGGGGTACGAGCAGTACTTC. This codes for CASSMRRQGYEQYF. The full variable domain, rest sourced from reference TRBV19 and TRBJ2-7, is DGGITQSPKYLFRKEGQNVTLSCEQNLNHDAMYWYRQDPGQGLRLIYYSQIVNDFQKGDIAEGYSVSREKKESFPLTVTSAQKNPTAFYLCASSMRRQGYEQYFGPGTRLTVT.

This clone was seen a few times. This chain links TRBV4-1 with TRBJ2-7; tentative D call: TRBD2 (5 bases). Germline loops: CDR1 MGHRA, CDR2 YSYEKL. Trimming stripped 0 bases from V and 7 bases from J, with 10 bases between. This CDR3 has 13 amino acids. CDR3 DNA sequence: TGCGCCAGCAGCCAAGACCCCCGCGGGGAGCAGTACTTC. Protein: CASSQDPRGEQYF.

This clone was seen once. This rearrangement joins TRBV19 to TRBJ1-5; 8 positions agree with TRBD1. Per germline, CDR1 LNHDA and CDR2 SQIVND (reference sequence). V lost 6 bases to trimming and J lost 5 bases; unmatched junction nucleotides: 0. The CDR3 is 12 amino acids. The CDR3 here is CASRQGDQPQHF. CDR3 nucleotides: TGTGCCAGTAGACAGGGGGATCAGCCCCAGCATTTT.

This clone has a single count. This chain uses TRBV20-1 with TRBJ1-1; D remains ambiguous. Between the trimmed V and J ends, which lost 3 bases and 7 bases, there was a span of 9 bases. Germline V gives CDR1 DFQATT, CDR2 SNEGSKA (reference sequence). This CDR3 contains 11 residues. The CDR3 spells CSARGEVEAFF. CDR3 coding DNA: TGCAGTGCTAGGGGAGAGGTTGAAGCTTTCTTT.

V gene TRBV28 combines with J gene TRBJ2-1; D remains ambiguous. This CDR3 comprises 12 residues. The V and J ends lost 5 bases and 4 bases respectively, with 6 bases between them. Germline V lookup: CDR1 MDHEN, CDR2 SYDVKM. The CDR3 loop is CASSPQYNEQFF. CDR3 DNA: TGTGCCAGCAGTCCACAGTACAATGAGCAGTTCTTC.

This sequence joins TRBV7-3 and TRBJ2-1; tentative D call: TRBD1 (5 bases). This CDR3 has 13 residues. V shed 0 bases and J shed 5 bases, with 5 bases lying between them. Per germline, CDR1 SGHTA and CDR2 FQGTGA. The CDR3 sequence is CASSLTRDNEQFF. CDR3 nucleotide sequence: TGTGCCAGCAGCTTAACCAGGGACAATGAGCAGTTCTTC.

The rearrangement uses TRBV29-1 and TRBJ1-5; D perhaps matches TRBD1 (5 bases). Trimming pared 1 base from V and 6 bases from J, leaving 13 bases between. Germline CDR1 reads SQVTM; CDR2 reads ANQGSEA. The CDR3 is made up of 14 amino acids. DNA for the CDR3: TGCAGCGTTGAAGTGGAGGGACCGGGTCAGCCCCAGCATTTT. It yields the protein CSVEVEGPGQPQHF. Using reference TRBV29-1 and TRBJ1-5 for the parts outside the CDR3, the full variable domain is SAVISQKPSRDICQRGTSLTIQCQVDSQVTMMFWYRQQPGQSLTLIATANQGSEATYESGFVIDKFPISRPNLTFSTLTVSNMSPEDSSIYLCSVEVEGPGQPQHFGDGTRLSIL.

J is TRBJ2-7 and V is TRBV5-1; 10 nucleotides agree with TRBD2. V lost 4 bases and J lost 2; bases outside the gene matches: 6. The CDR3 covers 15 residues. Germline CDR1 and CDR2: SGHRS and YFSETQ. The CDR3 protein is CASSTGTSDTYEQYF. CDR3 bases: TGCGCCAGCAGCACCGGGACTAGCGATACCTACGAGCAGTACTTC.

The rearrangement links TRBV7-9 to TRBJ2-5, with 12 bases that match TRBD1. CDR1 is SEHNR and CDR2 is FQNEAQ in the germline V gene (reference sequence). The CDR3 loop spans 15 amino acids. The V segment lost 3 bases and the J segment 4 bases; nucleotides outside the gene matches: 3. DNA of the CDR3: TGTGCCAGCAGCTTGGGACAGGGGGCCCGAGAGACCCAGTACTTC. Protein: CASSLGQGARETQYF.

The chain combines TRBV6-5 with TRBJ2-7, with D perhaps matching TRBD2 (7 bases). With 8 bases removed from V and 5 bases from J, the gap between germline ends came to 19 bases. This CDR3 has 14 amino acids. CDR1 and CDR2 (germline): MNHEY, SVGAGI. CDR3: CASSRGGSGNEQYF. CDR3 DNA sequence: TGTGCCAGCTCGAGGGGGGGGAGCGGGAACGAGCAGTACTTC.

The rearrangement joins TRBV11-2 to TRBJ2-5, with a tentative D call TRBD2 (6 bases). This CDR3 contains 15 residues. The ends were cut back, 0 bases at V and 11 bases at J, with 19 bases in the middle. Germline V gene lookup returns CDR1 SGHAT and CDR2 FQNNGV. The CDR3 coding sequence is TGTGCCAGCAGCTTAGACGACAGACCGTCTCGGGAGCAGTACTTC. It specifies CASSLDDRPSREQYF.

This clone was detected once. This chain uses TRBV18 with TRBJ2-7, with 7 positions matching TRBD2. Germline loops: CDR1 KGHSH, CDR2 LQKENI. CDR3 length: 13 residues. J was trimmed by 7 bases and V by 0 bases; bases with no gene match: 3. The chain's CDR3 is CASSPPLGREQYF. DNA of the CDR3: TGTGCCAGCTCACCACCCCTCGGGAGGGAGCAGTACTTC. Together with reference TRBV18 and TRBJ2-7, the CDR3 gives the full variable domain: NAGVMQNPRHLVRRRGQEARLRCSPMKGHSHVYWYRQLPEEGLKFMVYLQKENIIDESGMPKERFSAEFPKEGPSILRIQQVVRGDSAAYFCASSPPLGREQYFGPGTRLTVT.

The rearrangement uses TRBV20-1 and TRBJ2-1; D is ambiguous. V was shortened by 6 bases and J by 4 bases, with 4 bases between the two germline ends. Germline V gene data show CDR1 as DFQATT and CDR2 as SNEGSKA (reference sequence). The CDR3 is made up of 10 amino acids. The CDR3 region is CSASYNEQFF. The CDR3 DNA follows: TGCAGTGCGAGTTACAATGAGCAGTTCTTC.

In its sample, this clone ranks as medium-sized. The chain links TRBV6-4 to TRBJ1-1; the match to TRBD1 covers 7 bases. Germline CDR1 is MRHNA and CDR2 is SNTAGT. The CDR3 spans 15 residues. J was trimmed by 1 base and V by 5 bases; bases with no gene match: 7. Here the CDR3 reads CASSITGAGNTEAFF. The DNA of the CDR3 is TGTGCCAGCAGTATAACAGGGGCCGGGAACACTGAAGCTTTCTTT.

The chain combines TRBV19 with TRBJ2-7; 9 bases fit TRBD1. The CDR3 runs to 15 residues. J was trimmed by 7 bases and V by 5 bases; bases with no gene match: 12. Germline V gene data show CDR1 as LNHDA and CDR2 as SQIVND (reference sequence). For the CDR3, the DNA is TGTGCCAGTAGTCCGCAGACAGGGGGGGTCCGGGAGCAGTACTTC. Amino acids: CASSPQTGGVREQYF. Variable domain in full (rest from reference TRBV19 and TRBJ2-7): DGGITQSPKYLFRKEGQNVTLSCEQNLNHDAMYWYRQDPGQGLRLIYYSQIVNDFQKGDIAEGYSVSREKKESFPLTVTSAQKNPTAFYLCASSPQTGGVREQYFGPGTRLTVT.

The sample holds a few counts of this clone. The CDR3 sequence: CASTPNRAGGNTIYF. Written as DNA, the CDR3 is TGTGCCAGTACCCCAAACAGGGCAGGGGGAAACACCATATATTTT. The chain couples TRBV19 to TRBJ1-3; D perhaps matches TRBD1 (6 bases). Germline values: CDR1 LNHDA, CDR2 SQIVND (reference sequence). The CDR3 has 15 residues. V shed 7 bases and J shed 4 bases, with 17 bases lying between them.

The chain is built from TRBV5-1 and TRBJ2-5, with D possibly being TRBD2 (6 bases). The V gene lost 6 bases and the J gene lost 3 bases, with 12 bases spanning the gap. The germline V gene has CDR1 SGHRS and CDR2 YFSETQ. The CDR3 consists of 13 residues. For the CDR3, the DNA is TGCGCCAGCAAGCCGGGCGGGGAAGAGACCCAGTACTTC. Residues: CASKPGGEETQYF.

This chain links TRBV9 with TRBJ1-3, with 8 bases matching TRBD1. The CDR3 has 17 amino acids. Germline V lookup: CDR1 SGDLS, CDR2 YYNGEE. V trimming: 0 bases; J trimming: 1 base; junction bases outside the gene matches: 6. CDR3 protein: CASSVVEQGVSGNTIYF. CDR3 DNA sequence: TGTGCCAGCAGCGTAGTCGAACAGGGGGTATCTGGAAACACCATATATTTT.

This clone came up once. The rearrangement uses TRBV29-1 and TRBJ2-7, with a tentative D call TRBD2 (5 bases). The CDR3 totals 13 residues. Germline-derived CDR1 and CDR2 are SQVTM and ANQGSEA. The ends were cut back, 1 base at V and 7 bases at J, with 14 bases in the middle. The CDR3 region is CSVEGLGTGEQYF. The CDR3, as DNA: TGCAGCGTTGAAGGCCTCGGAACGGGGGAGCAGTACTTC.

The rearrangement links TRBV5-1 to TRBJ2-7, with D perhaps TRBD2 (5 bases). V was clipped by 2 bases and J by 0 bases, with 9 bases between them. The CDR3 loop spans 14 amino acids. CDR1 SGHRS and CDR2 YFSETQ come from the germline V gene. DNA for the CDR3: TGCGCCAGCAGCTTCGGGGAGCCCTCCTACGAGCAGTACTTC. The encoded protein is CASSFGEPSYEQYF.

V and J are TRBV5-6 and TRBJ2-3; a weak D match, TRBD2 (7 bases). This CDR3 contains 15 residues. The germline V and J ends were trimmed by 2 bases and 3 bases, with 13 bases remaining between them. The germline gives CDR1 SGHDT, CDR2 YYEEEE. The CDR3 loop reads CASSFRGRGTDTQYF. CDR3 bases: TGTGCCAGCAGCTTTCGGGGGCGGGGGACAGATACGCAGTATTTT.

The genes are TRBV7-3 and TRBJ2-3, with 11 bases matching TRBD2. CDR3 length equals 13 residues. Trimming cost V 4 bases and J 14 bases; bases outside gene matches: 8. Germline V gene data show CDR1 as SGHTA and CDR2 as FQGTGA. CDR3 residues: CASSSLLAGALYF. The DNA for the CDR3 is TGTGCCAGCAGCTCCCTACTAGCGGGAGCTTTGTATTTT.

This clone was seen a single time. In nucleotides, the CDR3 is TGCGCCAGCAGCCAAGAGAGGACAGGTTACAATGAGCAGTTCTTC. This encodes CASSQERTGYNEQFF. V and J are TRBV4-1 and TRBJ2-1; 7 bases fit TRBD1. The ends lost 0 bases at V and 4 bases at J; junction bases unmatched: 3. In germline, CDR1 is MGHRA, CDR2 YSYEKL. CDR3 length: 15 residues.

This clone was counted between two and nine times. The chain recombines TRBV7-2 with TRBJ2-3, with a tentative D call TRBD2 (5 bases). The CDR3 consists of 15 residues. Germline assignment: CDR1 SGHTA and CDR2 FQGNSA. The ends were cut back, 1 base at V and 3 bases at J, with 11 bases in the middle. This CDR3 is CASSLGAGRTDTQYF. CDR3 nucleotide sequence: TGTGCCAGCAGCTTAGGGGCGGGTAGAACAGATACGCAGTATTTT.